One sample yielded the 10 T cell receptor beta chains listed below, sequenced in a study of radiation and T cells in renal cell carcinoma (dated by TCRdb to between 2020 and 2021). Libraries were constructed by the immunoSEQ multiplex PCR assay. The immuneACCESS repertoire file appears here via TCRdb, limited to in-frame rearrangements. These files lack a portion of the clones; in checked studies, under half of the deficit traces to unresolved V genes, and the cause of the others is not known. Within this sample are 160,000 or so clones, with about 87% of them counted one time only. The ten largest clones take up over 10% of the sample. Taken with the paper, the label for time point translates to: blood 2 weeks post-SBRT. Interpreted using the paper, the treatment or condition label stands for: 15 Gy SBRT to primary tumor, nephrectomy 4 weeks later. This material consisted of blood, taken from a patient whose treatment included radiotherapy and nephrectomy. The source of these receptors is a woman aged 50 to 60 with renal cell carcinoma.

This clone was observed a few times. The rearrangement uses TRBV4-3 and TRBJ1-1, with D uncertain. Germline V lookup: CDR1 LGHNA, CDR2 YSLEER. The CDR3 length is 13 residues. The V end lost 4 bases, the J end lost 5 bases, and 11 bases lay between the germline ends. The CDR3 sequence is CASSPGGKTEAFF. As DNA, the CDR3 is TGCGCCAGCAGCCCAGGCGGTAAGACTGAAGCTTTCTTT.

The V and J genes are TRBV2 and TRBJ1-2; no clear D gene. The CDR3 consists of 14 residues. Between the trimmed V and J ends, which lost 5 bases and 4 bases, there was a span of 14 bases. CDR1 SNHLY and CDR2 FYNNEI come from the germline V gene. The CDR3 here is CASSRGAGRYGYTF. The DNA of the CDR3 is TGTGCCAGCAGTCGGGGAGCAGGACGCTATGGCTACACCTTC.

This clone is a singleton in its sample. This chain uses TRBV2 with TRBJ2-1; D is perhaps TRBD2 (6 bases). Deletions cut 1 base from V and 5 bases from J, with 21 bases between. The CDR3 sequence is 18 residues long. Germline CDR1 reads SNHLY; CDR2 reads FYNNEI. CDR3 in amino acids: CASSEVWGDNRSDNEQFF. The DNA of the CDR3 is TGTGCCAGCAGTGAAGTGTGGGGGGATAACCGAAGCGACAATGAGCAGTTCTTC. Supplemented by reference TRBV2 and TRBJ2-1, the full variable domain reads EPEVTQTPSHQVTQMGQEVILRCVPISNHLYFYWYRQILGQKVEFLVSFYNNEISEKSEIFDDQFSVERPDGSNFTLKIRSTKLEDSAMYFCASSEVWGDNRSDNEQFFGPGTRLTVL.

The chain couples TRBV11-3 to TRBJ2-7, with a weak D call TRBD1 (5 bases). Between the trimmed V and J ends, which lost 1 base and 6 bases, there was a span of 10 bases. Germline CDR1 is SGHNT and CDR2 is YENEEA. The CDR3 is 13 residues long. The CDR3 spells CASSLVGASEQYF. Here the CDR3 DNA reads TGTGCCAGCAGCTTAGTAGGGGCATCCGAGCAGTACTTC.

This chain connects TRBV7-6 to TRBJ2-2, with 8 bases fitting TRBD2. Unmatched junction bases numbered 13, after V lost 5 bases and J lost 5 bases. The length of the CDR3 is 17 residues. Germline CDR1 SGHVS, CDR2 FNYEAQ. CDR3 residues: CASSKGLAGLSTGELFF. As DNA, the CDR3 is TGTGCCAGCAGCAAAGGACTAGCCGGTTTATCTACCGGGGAGCTGTTTTTT.

This rearrangement joins TRBV2 to TRBJ2-5, with a weak D call TRBD2 (7 bases). CDR1 is SNHLY and CDR2 is FYNNEI in the germline V gene. The CDR3 is 14 residues long. Trimming cost V 3 bases and J 7 bases, with 15 bases left between them. In DNA, the CDR3 is TGTGCCAGCAGTGATTCCGGGGGGCTCGGGACCCAGTACTTC. It translates to CASSDSGGLGTQYF.

This chain connects TRBV7-2 to TRBJ2-5; possibly TRBD2 for D (6 bases). Trimming stripped 3 bases from V and 2 bases from J, with 7 bases between. Germline V gene data show CDR1 as SGHTA and CDR2 as FQGNSA. The CDR3 extends over 13 amino acids. CDR3 sequence reads: CASSFSGQETQYF. The CDR3 DNA reads TGTGCCAGCAGCTTTAGCGGACAAGAGACCCAGTACTTC. The entire variable domain, with the rest obtained from reference TRBV7-2 and TRBJ2-5, is as follows: GAGVSQSPSNKVTEKGKDVELRCDPISGHTALYWYRQSLGQGLEFLIYFQGNSAPDKSGLPSDRFSAERTGGSVSTLTIQRTQQEDSAVYLCASSFSGQETQYFGPGTRLLVL.

The V call is TRBV19, the J call TRBJ2-3; D uncertain. The ends were cut back, 3 bases at V and 3 bases at J, with 7 bases in the middle. The germline CDR1 and CDR2 sequences are LNHDA and SQIVND (reference sequence). The CDR3 has 13 residues. CDR3 amino acids: CASSIVMTDTQYF. For the CDR3, the DNA is TGTGCCAGTAGTATCGTCATGACAGATACGCAGTATTTT.

This chain joins TRBV2 and TRBJ2-1; D not resolved. This CDR3 has 13 residues. V shed 3 bases and J shed 3 bases, with 6 bases lying between them. Germline V gives CDR1 SNHLY, CDR2 FYNNEI. CDR3 DNA sequence: TGTGCCAGCAGTGAGGGGTTCTACAATGAGCAGTTCTTC. Protein: CASSEGFYNEQFF.

The chain couples TRBV6-5 to TRBJ2-5, with TRBD1 matching 9 bases. Germline V gives CDR1 MNHEY, CDR2 SVGAGI. J lost 11 bases, V lost 5 bases, and 15 bases had no gene match. The CDR3 is 15 residues long. Here the CDR3 DNA reads TGTGCCAGCAGTCCTGACCCCGGGACAGGGAGAGAGCAGTACTTC. Translation gives CASSPDPGTGREQYF.